This TCR beta chain appears in the sequencing data of a study of shared clonotypes between healthy human individuals. The replicate PCRs on unsorted PBMC were given about 0.3 ug DNA, which is 25,000 to 30,000 T cell genomes. The sequenced material, unsorted PBMC DNA, was run on ten immunoSEQ deep assay plates. Assay used: immunoSEQ multiplex PCR; TCRdb lists only in-frame clones, some missing. The sample consists of about 490,000 clones, approximately 84% of them appearing once. CDR1 MDHEN and CDR2 SYDVKM come from the germline V gene. The CDR3 contains 12 residues. Losses at the gene ends were 6 bases for V and 11 bases for J; bases not matched to a gene: 9.

The rearrangement links TRBV28 to TRBJ1-1, with 7 bases aligning to TRBD1. This sequence originates from a woman aged 40-49 years in good health. Some clones in this sample may be carry-over from other donors' samples. The sample consisted of PBMCs. In DNA form, the CDR3 reads TGTGCCAGCAGACAGGGGCCCCTTTTGGCTTTCTTT. This encodes CASRQGPLLAFF. Based on the CDR3 plus reference TRBV28 and TRBJ1-1, the full variable domain is DVKVTQSSRYLVKRTGEKVFLECVQDMDHENMFWYRQDPGLGLRLIYFSYDVKMKEKGDIPEGYSVSREKKERFSLILESASTNQTSMYLCASRQGPLLAFFGQGTRLTVV.